This is a list of T cell receptor beta chains from one sample in a study of naive and memory T cell subsets. One entry per CDR3 protein results from TCRdb running MiXCR on the 5' RACE reads. Of about 62,000 distinct CDR3 sequences in the sample, more than 6.5% were seen once. These receptors all come from a female donor in good health. Each CDR3 is given with its conserved first and last residue. The D gene is left open where the match is weak. Clone size appears in some rows only: once, few, many, or a class for an expanded clone.

NA,TRBV19,TRBJ1-2,NA,CASTTQGLQRSGYTF,TGTGCCAGTACGACCCAGGGGCTACAAAGGTCAGGCTACACCTTC
many,TRBV5-1,TRBJ1-3,NA,CASSLESPGSGNTIYF,TGCGCCAGCAGCTTGGAATCCCCGGGCTCCGGAAACACCATATATTTT
many,TRBV18,TRBJ1-1,NA,CASSPDTANTEAFF,TGTGCCAGCTCACCAGACACCGCGAACACTGAAGCTTTCTTT
many,TRBV28,TRBJ2-7,TRBD1,CASSDRDRGYEQYF,TGTGCCAGCAGCGACCGGGACAGGGGTTACGAGCAGTACTTC
many,TRBV7-2,TRBJ2-5,NA,CASSLGGVSETQYF,TGTGCCAGCAGCTTAGGGGGGGTATCGGAGACCCAGTACTTC
few,TRBV12-3/TRBV12-4,TRBJ1-5,TRBD1,CASSSGTGAQPQHF,TGTGCCAGCAGTTCCGGGACAGGGGCACAGCCCCAGCATTTT
few,TRBV29-1,TRBJ1-1,TRBD1,CSAWTGTDTEAFF,TGCAGCGCTTGGACAGGGACGGACACTGAAGCTTTCTTT
NA,TRBV6-1,TRBJ1-4,NA,CASFRGSTTNEKLFF,TGTGCCAGTTTTCGGGGGAGCACAACTAATGAAAAACTGTTTTTT
NA,TRBV29-1,TRBJ2-1,NA,CSVDRGSSSYNEQFF,TGCAGCGTTGATAGGGGGTCGAGCTCCTACAATGAGCAGTTCTTC
NA,TRBV7-7,TRBJ2-7,NA,CASSPDRNHEQYF,TGTGCTAGCAGCCCAGACAGGAACCACGAGCAGTACTTC
NA,TRBV20-1,TRBJ1-4,NA,CSATGPTGSNEKLFF,TGCAGTGCTACCGGGCCTACAGGGTCTAATGAAAAACTGTTTTTT
many,TRBV7-9,TRBJ2-7,TRBD2,CATTASGSYEQYF,TGTGCCACCACAGCTAGCGGGAGCTACGAGCAGTACTTC
many,TRBV5-6,TRBJ1-2,NA,CASTLNEDYGYTF,TGTGCCAGCACCCTTAACGAGGACTATGGCTACACCTTC
many,TRBV28,TRBJ1-3,NA,CASSSLYF,TGTGCCAGCAGTTCCCTATATTTT
many,TRBV29-1,TRBJ1-4,NA,CSVERAGATNEKLFF,TGCAGCGTTGAAAGGGCGGGGGCAACTAATGAAAAACTGTTTTTT
few,TRBV5-1,TRBJ1-2,TRBD1,CASSPGQGGYTF,TGCGCCAGCAGCCCAGGACAGGGAGGCTACACCTTC
NA,TRBV7-2,TRBJ2-7,TRBD2,CASSPPPLAGGPLYF,TGTGCCAGCAGCCCACCCCCCTTAGCGGGAGGGCCACTGTACTTC
many,TRBV28,TRBJ2-2,TRBD1,CASSPGGTNTGELFF,TGTGCCAGCAGCCCAGGGGGAACGAACACCGGGGAGCTGTTTTTT
NA,TRBV12-3/TRBV12-4,TRBJ2-2,NA,CASSLRDGPRPRNTGELFF,TGTGCCAGCAGTTTACGAGACGGACCGCGTCCCAGGAACACCGGGGAGCTGTTTTTT
NA,TRBV5-4,TRBJ1-4,NA,CASSLQGNREKLFF,TGTGCCAGCAGCTTGCAAGGAAACAGGGAAAAACTGTTTTTT
NA,TRBV11-3,TRBJ2-1,NA,CASSPPGRSSYNEQFF,TGTGCCAGCAGCCCCCCGGGCAGGAGCTCCTACAATGAGCAGTTCTTC
few,TRBV29-1,TRBJ1-1,NA,CSVQNTEAFF,TGCAGCGTACAGAACACTGAAGCTTTCTTT
many,TRBV30,TRBJ1-1,NA,CASYSEVAFF,TGTGCCAGCTACAGCGAGGTCGCTTTCTTT
few,TRBV28,TRBJ1-1,TRBD1,CASSERTGGSRGRNTEAFF,TGTGCCAGCAGTGAACGGACAGGGGGCTCTCGGGGCCGAAACACTGAAGCTTTCTTT
many,TRBV7-2,TRBJ1-2,TRBD1,CASSSGTGLFYTF,TGTGCCAGCAGCAGTGGGACAGGTCTGTTCTACACCTTC
many,TRBV12-3/TRBV12-4,TRBJ1-1,TRBD1,CASNQGALTEAFF,TGTGCCAGCAATCAGGGGGCGCTCACTGAAGCTTTCTTT
NA,TRBV5-1,TRBJ2-7,NA,CASSADSPEQYF,TGCGCCAGCAGCGCGGACAGTCCCGAGCAGTACTTC
few,TRBV7-9,TRBJ2-4,TRBD1,CASSFPGTDKNIQYF,TGTGCCAGCAGTTTTCCCGGGACAGACAAAAACATTCAGTACTTC
NA,TRBV6-1,TRBJ2-4,TRBD2,CASGGSGRDIQYF,TGTGCCAGCGGGGGTAGCGGGAGAGACATTCAGTACTTC
many,TRBV7-9,TRBJ1-1,NA,CASSLAGGNTEAFF,TGTGCCAGCAGCTTAGCGGGGGGAAACACTGAAGCTTTCTTT
NA,TRBV6-5,TRBJ1-2,NA,CARPTDLNYGYTF,TGTGCCAGGCCGACGGATCTTAACTATGGCTACACCTTC
many,TRBV20-1,TRBJ2-2,NA,CSAFRGPSTGELFF,TGCAGTGCTTTCAGGGGCCCAAGTACCGGGGAGCTGTTTTTT
NA,TRBV7-8,TRBJ2-2,NA,CASSLSQRSGTNTGELFF,TGTGCCAGCAGCTTATCCCAAAGGTCCGGGACGAACACCGGGGAGCTGTTTTTT
few,TRBV19,TRBJ1-2,NA,CASRGVYGYGYTF,TGTGCCAGTAGGGGAGTGTACGGCTATGGCTACACCTTC
many,TRBV4-1,TRBJ1-2,TRBD1,CASSQEKAGGKGYGYTF,TGCGCCAGCAGCCAAGAGAAAGCAGGGGGCAAAGGCTATGGCTACACCTTC
many,TRBV5-1,TRBJ1-6,NA,CASSLGPSGNSPLHF,TGCGCCAGCAGCTTGGGACCCTCAGGCAATTCACCCCTCCACTTT
many,TRBV5-1,TRBJ2-7,NA,CASREGGPYEQYF,TGCGCCAGCAGAGAGGGAGGACCCTACGAGCAGTACTTC
many,TRBV6-5,TRBJ2-1,TRBD2,CASSHGLAGGYSYNEQFF,TGTGCCAGCAGTCACGGACTAGCGGGAGGATACTCCTACAATGAGCAGTTCTTC
NA,TRBV14,TRBJ2-7,TRBD2,CASRPTSGRYEQYF,TGTGCCAGCAGACCTACTAGCGGGAGGTACGAGCAGTACTTC
once,TRBV20-1,TRBJ1-4,NA,CSARDPRTGKWATNEKLFF,TGCAGTGCTAGAGATCCCCGGACGGGAAAGTGGGCAACTAATGAAAAACTGTTTTTT
many,TRBV4-2,TRBJ1-3,NA,CASSQGPESSGNTIYF,TGTGCCAGCAGCCAAGGGCCTGAATCCTCTGGAAACACCATATATTTT
NA,TRBV2,TRBJ2-7,NA,CASAGSFPYEQYF,TGTGCCAGCGCGGGCAGTTTCCCCTACGAGCAGTACTTC
many,TRBV3-1,TRBJ2-2,TRBD1,CASSPGTDTGELFF,TGTGCCAGCAGCCCGGGGACAGACACCGGGGAGCTGTTTTTT
many,TRBV13,TRBJ2-3,TRBD2,CASSQLAGSTSSQRTQYF,TGTGCCAGCAGCCAACTAGCGGGGTCCACCTCCTCACAGCGTACGCAGTATTTT
few,TRBV5-6,TRBJ2-1,TRBD2,CASSLGLAGGAEQFF,TGTGCCAGCAGCCTGGGACTAGCGGGAGGGGCAGAGCAGTTCTTC
NA,TRBV2,TRBJ2-3,NA,CASSDEGGAADTQYF,TGTGCCAGCAGTGATGAGGGGGGGGCGGCAGATACGCAGTATTTT
NA,TRBV20-1,TRBJ1-5,NA,CSARGRFNQPQHF,TGCAGTGCTAGAGGACGGTTCAATCAGCCCCAGCATTTT
few,TRBV12-3/TRBV12-4,TRBJ1-4,TRBD1,CASSSTGQTYATNEKLFF,TGTGCCAGCAGTTCGACAGGGCAAACGTATGCAACTAATGAAAAACTGTTTTTT
few,TRBV12-3/TRBV12-4,TRBJ1-2,NA,CASSLDTHYGYTF,TGTGCCAGCAGTTTAGACACTCACTATGGCTACACCTTC
NA,TRBV7-9,TRBJ1-3,NA,CASSFQGRRNTIYF,TGTGCCAGCAGCTTTCAGGGAAGAAGAAACACCATATATTTT
NA,TRBV21-1,TRBJ2-5,NA,CASTTDRGVPETQYF,TGTGCCAGCACCACGGACAGGGGGGTCCCAGAGACCCAGTACTTC
NA,TRBV5-1,TRBJ1-2,TRBD1,CASSLVVSGQGFGWYGYTF,TGCGCCAGCAGCTTGGTCGTTTCGGGACAGGGGTTTGGGTGGTATGGCTACACCTTC
NA,TRBV12-3/TRBV12-4,TRBJ2-2,TRBD2,CASTSNSGRSGELFF,TGTGCCAGCACGTCGAATAGCGGGAGGTCCGGGGAGCTGTTTTTT
NA,TRBV6-1,TRBJ2-3,TRBD2,CASSDLAGSTDTQYF,TGTGCCAGCAGTGACCTAGCGGGTAGCACAGATACGCAGTATTTT
NA,TRBV29-1,TRBJ2-5,TRBD2,CSVRTGTSGIETQYF,TGCAGCGTTCGAACCGGGACTAGCGGGATTGAGACCCAGTACTTC
NA,TRBV2,TRBJ2-7,NA,CASSDNYEQYF,TGTGCCAGCAGTGACAACTACGAGCAGTACTTC
once,TRBV28,TRBJ2-5,TRBD1,CASSHKLQGFEETRYF,TGTGCCAGCAGTCACAAATTACAGGGGTTCGAAGAGACCCGGTACTTC
NA,TRBV28,TRBJ2-7,NA,CASSSKGSSSPGEQYF,TGTGCCAGCAGCTCAAAGGGGTCTAGCTCCCCTGGGGAGCAGTACTTC